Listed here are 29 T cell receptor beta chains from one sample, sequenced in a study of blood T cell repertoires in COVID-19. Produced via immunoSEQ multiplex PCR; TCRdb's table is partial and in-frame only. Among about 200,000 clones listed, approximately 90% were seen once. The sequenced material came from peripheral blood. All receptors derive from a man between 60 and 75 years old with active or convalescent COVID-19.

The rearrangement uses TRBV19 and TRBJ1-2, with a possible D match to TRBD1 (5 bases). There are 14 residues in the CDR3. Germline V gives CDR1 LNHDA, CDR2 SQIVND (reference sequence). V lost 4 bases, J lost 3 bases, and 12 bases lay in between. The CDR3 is CASSTPPRDYGYTF. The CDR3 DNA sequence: TGTGCCAGTAGTACCCCCCCCAGGGACTATGGCTACACCTTC.

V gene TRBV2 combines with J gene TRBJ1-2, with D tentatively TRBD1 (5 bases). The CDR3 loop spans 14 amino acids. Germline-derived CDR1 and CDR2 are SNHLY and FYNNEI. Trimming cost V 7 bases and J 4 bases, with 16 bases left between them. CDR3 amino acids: CASKGQVTPYGYTF. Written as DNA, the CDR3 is TGTGCCAGCAAAGGACAAGTAACTCCCTATGGCTACACCTTC.

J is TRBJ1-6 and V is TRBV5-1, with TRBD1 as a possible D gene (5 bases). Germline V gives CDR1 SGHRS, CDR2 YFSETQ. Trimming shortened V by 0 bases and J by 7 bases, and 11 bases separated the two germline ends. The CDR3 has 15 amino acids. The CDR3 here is CASSLAQGRNSPLHF. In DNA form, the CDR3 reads TGCGCCAGCAGCTTGGCGCAGGGAAGGAATTCACCCCTCCACTTT.

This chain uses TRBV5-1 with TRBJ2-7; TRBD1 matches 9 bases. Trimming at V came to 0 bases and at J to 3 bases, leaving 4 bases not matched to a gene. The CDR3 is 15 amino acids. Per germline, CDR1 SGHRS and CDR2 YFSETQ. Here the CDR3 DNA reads TGCGCCAGCAGCTTGGGGTGGACAGGGGTCTACGAGCAGTACTTC. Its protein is CASSLGWTGVYEQYF.

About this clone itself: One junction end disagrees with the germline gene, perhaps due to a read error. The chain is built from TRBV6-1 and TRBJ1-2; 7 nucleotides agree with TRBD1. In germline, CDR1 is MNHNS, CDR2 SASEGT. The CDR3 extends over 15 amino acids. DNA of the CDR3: TGTGCCAGCAGTGAAGCGCAAGGGACAGAGACTCCAAAGGCCTTC. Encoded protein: CASSEAQGTETPKAF.

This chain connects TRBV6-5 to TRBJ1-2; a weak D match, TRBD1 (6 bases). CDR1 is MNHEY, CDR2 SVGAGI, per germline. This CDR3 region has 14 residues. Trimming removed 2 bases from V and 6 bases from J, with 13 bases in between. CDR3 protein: CASSYNREVHGYTF. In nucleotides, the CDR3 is TGTGCCAGCAGTTACAACAGGGAAGTGCATGGCTACACCTTC.

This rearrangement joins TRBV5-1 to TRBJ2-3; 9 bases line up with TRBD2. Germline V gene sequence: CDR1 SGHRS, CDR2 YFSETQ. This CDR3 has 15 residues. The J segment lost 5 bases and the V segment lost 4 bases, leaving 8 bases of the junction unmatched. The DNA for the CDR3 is TGCGCCAGCAGCCTAGGGACTAGCTTCGGAGATACGCAGTATTTT. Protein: CASSLGTSFGDTQYF.

CDR3 in amino acids: CASSREGQPQHF. CDR3 in DNA: TGTGCCAGCAGCCGGGAGGGTCAGCCCCAGCATTTT. This chain joins TRBV2 and TRBJ1-5; D uncertain. Trimming removed 6 bases at V and 6 bases at J, with 9 bases between. CDR3 size: 12 residues. Germline V CDR1 and CDR2: SNHLY, FYNNEI. The complete variable domain, with remaining parts taken from reference TRBV2 and TRBJ1-5, reads EPEVTQTPSHQVTQMGQEVILRCVPISNHLYFYWYRQILGQKVEFLVSFYNNEISEKSEIFDDQFSVERPDGSNFTLKIRSTKLEDSAMYFCASSREGQPQHFGDGTRLSIL.

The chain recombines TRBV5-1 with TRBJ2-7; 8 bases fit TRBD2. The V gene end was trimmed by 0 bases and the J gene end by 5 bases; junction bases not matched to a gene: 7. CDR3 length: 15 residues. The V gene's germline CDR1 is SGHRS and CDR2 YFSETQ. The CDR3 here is CASSLEHGGRNEQYF. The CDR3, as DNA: TGCGCCAGCAGCTTGGAACATGGCGGGAGGAACGAGCAGTACTTC. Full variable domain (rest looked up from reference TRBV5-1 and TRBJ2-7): KAGVTQTPRYLIKTRGQQVTLSCSPISGHRSVSWYQQTPGQGLQFLFEYFSETQRNKGNFPGRFSGRQFSNSRSEMNVSTLELGDSALYLCASSLEHGGRNEQYFGPGTRLTVT.

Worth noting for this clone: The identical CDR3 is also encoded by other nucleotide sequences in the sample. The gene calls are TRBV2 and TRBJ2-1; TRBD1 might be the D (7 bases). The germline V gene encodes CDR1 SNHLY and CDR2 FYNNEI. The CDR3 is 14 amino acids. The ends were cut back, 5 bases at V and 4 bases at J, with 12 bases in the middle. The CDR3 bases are TGTGCCAGCAGTTACAGGGGACTTTACAATGAGCAGTTCTTC. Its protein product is CASSYRGLYNEQFF.

CDR3 bases: TGCAGTGTTTTGCAGGTATACGAGCAGTACTTC. It codes for CSVLQVYEQYF. The chain joins TRBV20-1 to TRBJ2-7; no clear D gene. The CDR3 extends over 11 amino acids. Per germline, CDR1 DFQATT and CDR2 SNEGSKA (reference sequence). V lost 7 bases and J lost 4, with 11 bases in between.

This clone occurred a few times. The CDR3, as DNA: TGCGCCAGCAGCTTGGCTGGCAGGGGCACCGGGGAGCTGTTTTTT. Amino acids: CASSLAGRGTGELFF. The chain recombines TRBV5-1 with TRBJ2-2, with D tentatively TRBD1 (6 bases). This CDR3 contains 15 residues. Trimming took off 0 bases at V and 4 bases at J, with 10 bases between the two ends. Per the germline V gene, CDR1 is SGHRS and CDR2 is YFSETQ. The complete variable domain, with remaining parts taken from reference TRBV5-1 and TRBJ2-2, reads KAGVTQTPRYLIKTRGQQVTLSCSPISGHRSVSWYQQTPGQGLQFLFEYFSETQRNKGNFPGRFSGRQFSNSRSEMNVSTLELGDSALYLCASSLAGRGTGELFFGEGSRLTVL.

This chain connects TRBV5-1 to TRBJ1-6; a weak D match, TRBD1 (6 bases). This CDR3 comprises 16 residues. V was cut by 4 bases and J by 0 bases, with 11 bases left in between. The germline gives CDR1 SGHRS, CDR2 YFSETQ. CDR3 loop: CASSRQESSYNSPLHF. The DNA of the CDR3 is TGCGCCAGCAGCCGACAGGAGAGCTCCTATAATTCACCCCTCCACTTT.

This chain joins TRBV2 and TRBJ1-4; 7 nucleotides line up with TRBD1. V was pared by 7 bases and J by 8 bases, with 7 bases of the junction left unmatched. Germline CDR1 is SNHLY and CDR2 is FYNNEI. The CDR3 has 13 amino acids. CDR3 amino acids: CASIAGGGEKLFF. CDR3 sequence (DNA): TGTGCCAGCATTGCAGGGGGAGGAGAAAAACTGTTTTTT.

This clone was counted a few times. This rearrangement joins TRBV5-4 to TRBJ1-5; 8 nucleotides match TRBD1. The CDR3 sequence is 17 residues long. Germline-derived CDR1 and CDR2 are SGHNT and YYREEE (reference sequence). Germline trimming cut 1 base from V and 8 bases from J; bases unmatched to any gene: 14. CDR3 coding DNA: TGTGCCAGCAGCTTGTGGTCCCGGGACAGGCCCGGGGAGCCCCAGCATTTT. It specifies CASSLWSRDRPGEPQHF.

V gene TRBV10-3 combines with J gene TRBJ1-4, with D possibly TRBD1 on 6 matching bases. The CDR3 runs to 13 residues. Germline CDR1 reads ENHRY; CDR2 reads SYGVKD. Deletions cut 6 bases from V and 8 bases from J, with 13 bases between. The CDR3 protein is CAISRTEREKLFF. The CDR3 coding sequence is TGTGCCATCAGCCGGACAGAAAGGGAAAAACTGTTTTTT.

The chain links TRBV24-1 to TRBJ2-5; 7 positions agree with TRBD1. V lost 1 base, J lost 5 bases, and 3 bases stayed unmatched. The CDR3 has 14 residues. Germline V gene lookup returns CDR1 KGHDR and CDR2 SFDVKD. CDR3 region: CATSDFGRGETQYF. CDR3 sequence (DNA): TGTGCCACCAGTGATTTTGGCAGGGGGGAGACCCAGTACTTC.

CDR3 sequence: CAISKDYNSPLHF. The CDR3 DNA is TGTGCCATCAGCAAGGACTACAATTCACCCCTCCACTTT. The rearrangement joins TRBV10-3 to TRBJ1-6, with D unclear. The germline CDR1 and CDR2 sequences are ENHRY and SYGVKD. V was shortened by 6 bases and J by 7 bases, with 10 bases between the two germline ends. The CDR3 loop spans 13 amino acids.

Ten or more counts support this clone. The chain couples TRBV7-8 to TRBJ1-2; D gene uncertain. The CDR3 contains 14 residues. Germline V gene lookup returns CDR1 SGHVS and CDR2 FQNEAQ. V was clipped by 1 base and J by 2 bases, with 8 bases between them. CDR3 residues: CASSLVGVNYGYTF. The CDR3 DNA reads TGTGCCAGCAGCTTAGTCGGGGTGAACTATGGCTACACCTTC.

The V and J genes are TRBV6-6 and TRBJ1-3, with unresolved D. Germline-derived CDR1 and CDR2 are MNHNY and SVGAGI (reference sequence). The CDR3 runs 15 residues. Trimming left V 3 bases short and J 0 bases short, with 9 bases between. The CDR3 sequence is CASSYTGSSGNTIYF. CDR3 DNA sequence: TGTGCCAGCAGTTATACCGGTAGCTCTGGAAACACCATATATTTT.

CDR3 sequence: CAIRDREYSPLHF. CDR3 sequence (DNA): TGTGCCATCAGGGACAGGGAATACTCACCCCTCCACTTT. The chain employs TRBV6-6 and TRBJ1-6, with TRBD1 matching over 9 bases. Germline assignment: CDR1 MNHNY and CDR2 SVGAGI (reference sequence). J was trimmed by 10 bases and V by 10 bases; bases with no gene match: 8. CDR3 length: 13 residues.

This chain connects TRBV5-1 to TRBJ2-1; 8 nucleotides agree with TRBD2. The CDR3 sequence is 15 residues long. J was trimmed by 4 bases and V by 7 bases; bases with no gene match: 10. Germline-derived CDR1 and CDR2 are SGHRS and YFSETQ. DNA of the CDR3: TGCGCCAGCCGCGTAGCCGGGACTAGGTACAATGAGCAGTTCTTC. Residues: CASRVAGTRYNEQFF.

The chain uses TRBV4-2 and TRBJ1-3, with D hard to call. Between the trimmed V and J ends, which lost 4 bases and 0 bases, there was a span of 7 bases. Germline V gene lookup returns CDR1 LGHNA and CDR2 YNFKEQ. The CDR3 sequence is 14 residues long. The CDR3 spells CASSPLSSGNTIYF. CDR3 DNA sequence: TGTGCCAGCAGCCCCCTAAGCTCTGGAAACACCATATATTTT.

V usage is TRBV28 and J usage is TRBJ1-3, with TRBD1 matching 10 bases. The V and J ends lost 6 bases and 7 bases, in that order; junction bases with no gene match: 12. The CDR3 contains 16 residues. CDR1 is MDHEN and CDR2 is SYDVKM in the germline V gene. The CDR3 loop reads CASSSRTGGQWNTIYF. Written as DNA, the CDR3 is TGTGCCAGCAGCTCTCGGACAGGGGGGCAGTGGAACACCATATATTTT.

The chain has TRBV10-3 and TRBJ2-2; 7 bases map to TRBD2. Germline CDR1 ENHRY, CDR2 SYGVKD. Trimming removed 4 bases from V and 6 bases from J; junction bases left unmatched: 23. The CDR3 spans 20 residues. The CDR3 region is CAISARTSKGLAAGAGELFF. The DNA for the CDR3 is TGTGCCATCAGTGCCCGGACTAGTAAAGGATTGGCTGCGGGCGCCGGGGAGCTGTTTTTT.

The CDR3 DNA follows: TGTGCCAGCTCACCTAACACAGGGGACTCTGGAAACACCATATATTTT. Encoded protein: CASSPNTGDSGNTIYF. This chain uses TRBV18 with TRBJ1-3, with TRBD1 matching 7 bases. The CDR3 totals 16 residues. Germline V gene data show CDR1 as KGHSH and CDR2 as LQKENI. V gave up 3 bases and J gave up 0 bases; unmatched junction bases: 5.

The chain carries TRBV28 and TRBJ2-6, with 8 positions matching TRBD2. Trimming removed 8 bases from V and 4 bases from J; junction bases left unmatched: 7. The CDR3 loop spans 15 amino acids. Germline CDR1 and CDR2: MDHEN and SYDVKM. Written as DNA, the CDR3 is TGTGCCAGCCGCTCGGGGGGGCAGGGGGCCAACGTCCTGACTTTC. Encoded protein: CASRSGGQGANVLTF.

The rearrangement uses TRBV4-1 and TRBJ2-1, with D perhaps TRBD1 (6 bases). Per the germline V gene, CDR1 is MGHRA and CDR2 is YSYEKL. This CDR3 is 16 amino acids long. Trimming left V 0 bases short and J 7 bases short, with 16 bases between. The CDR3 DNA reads TGCGCCAGCAGCCAAGATTTGGCAGGGGTTGGAAATGAGCAGTTCTTC. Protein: CASSQDLAGVGNEQFF.

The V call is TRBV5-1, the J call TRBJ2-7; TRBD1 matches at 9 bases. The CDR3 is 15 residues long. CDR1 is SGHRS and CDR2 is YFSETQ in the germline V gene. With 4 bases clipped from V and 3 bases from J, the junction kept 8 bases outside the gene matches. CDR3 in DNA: TGCGCCAGCAGCGGCACAGGGGGCCGAGGCTACGAGCAGTACTTC. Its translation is CASSGTGGRGYEQYF.